Sequencing of this T cell receptor (beta chain) was carried out in a study of siplizumab effects on memory and regulatory T cells. TCRdb's table, derived via immunoSEQ multiplex PCR, lists solely in-frame clones and lacks some. Of approximately 110,000 clones listed, just over 90% are singletons. The germline gives CDR1 KGHSH, CDR2 LQKENI. Trimming removed 3 bases from V and 4 bases from J, with 13 bases in between. The CDR3 consists of 15 residues. The receptor's source is a human donor in good health. The rearrangement links TRBV18 to TRBJ1-5; D not resolved. The sample consisted of CD4+ T cells sorted from blood. The CDR3 nucleotides are TGTGCCAGCTCACCTCTAGGTAACCAGAATCAGCCCCAGCATTTT. Translated: CASSPLGNQNQPQHF. Complete variable domain (other parts from reference TRBV18 and TRBJ1-5): NAGVMQNPRHLVRRRGQEARLRCSPMKGHSHVYWYRQLPEEGLKFMVYLQKENIIDESGMPKERFSAEFPKEGPSILRIQQVVRGDSAAYFCASSPLGNQNQPQHFGDGTRLSIL.